This T cell receptor beta chain emerged from a study of cytomegalovirus exposure and HLA in healthy donors (dated by TCRdb to 2015 to 2018). Study-level background: An earlier analysis of roughly 500 of the donors reported approximately 300 Gb of sequence data and some 120 million unique TCR beta sequences from 150 million to 200 million T cells. Around 320 gigabases of sequencing data and tens of millions of unique TCR sequences were included in an early release covering roughly 700 HLA-typed donors. Of the approximately 400 genotyped donors, over 65% fell in the genetic ancestry cluster associated with self-reported Caucasian donors. The study was designed to test whether signatures of past pathogen exposure could be identified by cataloging public T cell receptors. The study profiled the T cell repertoires of hundreds of subjects by immunosequencing and related them to cytomegalovirus serostatus. In addition to the first cohort of 666 subjects, a separate validation cohort of 120 different subjects was used. To predict cytomegalovirus infection status, the study combined high-throughput TCR immunosequencing, statistical association of individual TCRs with disease status, and machine learning. A later analysis re-analyzed previously published TCR beta repertoires from 650 to 800 donors and added high-resolution HLA genotyping to study TCR occurrence patterns. In the later analysis, no new phenotypic data were used to find candidate immune exposures; instead, reliance was placed on TCR beta sequences and their occurrence across donors. An earlier analysis of 587 of the donors used high-throughput TCR beta sequencing to judge whether each TCR beta V gene segment behaved as functional or pseudogenic. Donor age, sex, ethnicity and CMV serostatus were collected together with the repertoire data. Genome-wide SNP genotypes for about 65% of the 666 donors were used in a later genetic analysis, which treated that subset as a discovery cohort. All discovery cohort repertoires had been generated on a single sequencing platform. HLA typing included class I and class II loci at four-digit resolution. The number of typed donors differed by locus: about 620-640 for A, B, C, DRB1 and DQB1; some 500 for DQA1; 606 for DPA1; and around 470 for DPB1. Four to six DR-DQ haplotypes were handled as single units for association and clustering, since linkage in the cohort was strong. On average, around 240,000 unique TCR beta nucleotide sequences were sequenced per donor among fewer than 500 genotyped donors of the cohort, with around 19% of those sequences being non-productive.

The library was prepared using the immunoSEQ multiplex PCR assay. For the multiplex PCR, a mixture combining 60 forward primers for TCR Vbeta segments and 13 reverse primers for TCR Jbeta segments was used. The CDR3 region of rearranged TCR beta genes was amplified from genomic DNA by a multiplex PCR assay. Amplified TCR beta libraries were sequenced as 87-base-pair reads on the Illumina HiSeq System. The study's processing was this. Across the 600 to 700 repertoires, a later analysis counted tens of millions of unique TCR beta chains, approximately 12 million of which were shared by at least two donors. To remove PCR and sequencing errors, raw reads were error-corrected and collapsed into unique sequences using a nearest-neighbor algorithm that merged closely related sequences. Alignment of CDR3 sequences to IMGT reference sequences was used to assign V, D and J gene segments. Each retained sequence needed at least a six-nucleotide match to both a V gene segment and a J gene segment. A rearrangement counted as productive if the CDR3 had no stop codons and remained in frame with V and J, and every other rearrangement counted as non-productive. CDR3 was defined according to IMGT convention as the region running from the second conserved V-encoded cysteine to the conserved J-encoded phenylalanine. The earlier analysis of about 570 of the donors excluded any sequence lacking an unambiguous match to a single V gene segment. An earlier analysis of fewer than 750 of the donors classified V segments as functional when productive rearrangements were above 56.7% and as segregating when the standard deviation between donors was above 5%. A statistical classification framework was built to diagnose cytomegalovirus status from the catalog of TCR beta chain sequences. V and J gene assignment, in a later analysis, came from comparing TCR nucleotide sequences with IMGT/GENE-DB human TR gene sequences. A later analysis assigned CDR3 sequences and most-parsimonious VDJ recombination scenarios with the TCRdist pipeline. In a later analysis, every TCR beta chain was defined by the combination of its CDR3 amino acid sequence and its V-gene family, and reads without a unique V-gene family were dropped. To address suspected cross-contamination and a sequencing artifact, a later analysis removed 550 to 750 highly shared, low-generation-probability nucleotide sequences. A later analysis calculated a clonal expansion index for each public chain from normalized within-repertoire ranks of inferred template counts. In a later analysis, generation probabilities were computed with a VDJ recombination model fitted to out-of-frame rearrangements, and the resulting probabilities were checked against IGoR. In a later analysis, TCR-TCR, TCR-HLA and TCR-CMV co-occurrence was scored with hypergeometric tests, and a repertoire-size bias correction was applied to TCR pairs. In a later analysis, false discovery rates were estimated by permuting HLA or CMV assignments 20 times. In a later analysis, co-occurring TCRs were grouped using DBSCAN, and TCRdist sequence similarity was added for clustering within HLA-allele-positive subsets. For co-occurrence clustering, repertoires with fewer than 30,000 or more than 120,000 public chains were excluded, along with five repertoires with anomalous nucleotide sharing. TCRdb's version of the immuneACCESS table is confined to in-frame rearrangements and falls short of the full clone set. An unresolved V gene accounts for under half of the shortfall where checked; the remainder is of unknown origin. V, J and clone size derive from that table, while D and trimming were established from the DNA sequence. The table for this sample lists a few hundred thousand clones; around 90% of them were counted only once. The ten largest clones capture 1.5% to 2% of the sample.

Comment on this clone: Its antigen remains unidentified. Base qualities are not recorded, but no much larger clone differs from it by a single base.

CDR1 and CDR2 (SNHLY, FYNNEI) derive from the germline V gene. Compared with germline, V lacks 7 bases and J lacks 3 bases; bases without a gene match: 7. The CDR3, cysteine through phenylalanine, is 14 amino acids long. The kept DNA is CDR3 alone, 42 bases in frame from the first base. General conclusions and limits of the study: When HLA alleles, especially DR and DQ, strongly co-occurred, attributing TCR associations to individual alleles was difficult. In a later analysis, the rate of TCR association differed among HLA loci, with DRB1 alleles having the most associated TCRs and HLA-C alleles having the fewest. Correlated functional status among segregating V segments might be attributable to linkage disequilibrium, but an unknown experimental factor could not be ruled out. The only immune exposure information available for the cohort was CMV serostatus. A later genetic analysis associated a missense DCLRE1C variant with V-gene and J-gene trimming of TCR beta chains, and an independent cohort replicated the association. Because HLA typing was missing for some donors at each locus, association tests included only the typed subset. In an earlier analysis of about 550 of the donors, most TCR beta V segments were observed in productive rearrangements about 90% or about 30% of the time, broadly matching IMGT annotations. In a later analysis, some 18,000 TCR beta sequences were associated with specific HLA alleles at a false discovery rate of 0.05. Presence/absence analyses assumed roughly uniform sequencing depth across donors, an assumption that may not hold. In this cohort, only TCR beta chains were sequenced, and detectable features were limited by the absence of alpha or paired-chain data. In a later analysis, most CMV-associated TCR beta chains were found to appear HLA-restricted, with HLA associations seemingly driven largely by CMV exposure. Several of the top co-occurrence clusters appeared to be linked to parvovirus B19, influenza, CMV and Epstein-Barr virus, according to a later analysis. The earlier analysis of a few hundred of the donors excluded approximately 17 rarely observed V segments, including chromosome 9 orphons, because counts were too low. A group of highly shared sequence variants was considered likely to be a technical artifact of the sequencing pipeline. Because the 87-base-pair reads could not distinguish some IMGT-functional V segments, including TRBV6-2 and TRBV6-3, those segments were excluded. The classifier was reported to diagnose cytomegalovirus status with high specificity and sensitivity in both the original cohort and the validation cohort. The study gave a list of roughly 150 TCR beta chains associated with cytomegalovirus. Compared with the 666-donor mean, donors in an Asian-associated ancestry cluster had fewer N-insertions in productive TCRs, according to a later genetic analysis. Most TCR sequences were seen in very few donors, while some public TCRs were found in many individuals. The authors suggested that the approach could potentially be generalized to other disease states and immunological phenotypes. In a later analysis, HLA-associated TCR beta chains were found to be more clonally expanded and to have lower generation probabilities than equally common non-associated chains. A further reported finding was that TCR beta sequences accurately predicted the HLA-A and HLA-B alleles for most subjects in the first cohort. A few of the identified cytomegalovirus-associated TCR beta chains were confirmed in vitro to be specific for cytomegalovirus antigens.

The cohort was made up of around 720 healthy bone marrow donors. Cohort members were all nominally healthy when sampled, although unrecorded immune exposures were likely present. The donor tested CMV seronegative, placing the donor among the 350 or so seronegative members of the cohort. Each donor provided a peripheral blood sample, and peripheral blood mononuclear cells were used for TCR beta sequencing. Genomic DNA extraction from the blood cell samples was performed with the Qiagen DNeasy Blood Extraction Kit. This receptor was obtained from a girl aged 2-10 years in good health and CMV-seronegative. This receptor chain uses TRBV2 and TRBJ2-7, with 9 bases aligning to TRBD2. What was sequenced was PBMCs. Here is the DNA: TGTGCCAGCAAGGGGCTAGCGGGAATCTACGAGCAGTACTTC. Its translation reads: CASKGLAGIYEQYF.